These 23 T cell receptor beta chains were sequenced from one sample in a study of control samples from healthy donors and cancer patients. Using immunoSEQ multiplex PCR, the repertoire was profiled, and TCRdb retains in-frame clones only, with some absent. The sample lists around 110,000 clones; 88% were seen once. The sequenced sample was blood. These receptors originate from a woman aged 70-85 years in good health.

This clone was observed a single time. This sequence joins TRBV9 and TRBJ1-1; 8 bases agree with TRBD1. Per germline, CDR1 SGDLS and CDR2 YYNGEE. This CDR3 is 14 amino acids long. Unmatched junction bases numbered 6, after V lost 4 bases and J lost 4 bases. The CDR3 nucleotides are TGTGCCAGCAGCAAACGGACAGGGTTCACTGAAGCTTTCTTT. Residues: CASSKRTGFTEAFF.

The genes are TRBV6-5 and TRBJ2-2, with 10 bases that match TRBD1. CDR1 is MNHEY, CDR2 SVGAGI, per germline. V trimming: 6 bases; J trimming: 3 bases; junction bases outside the gene matches: 4. CDR3 length: 15 amino acids. The CDR3 loop is CASRIDRGHTGELFF. The DNA of the CDR3 is TGTGCCAGCAGAATTGACAGGGGGCACACCGGGGAGCTGTTTTTT.

The rearrangement links TRBV19 to TRBJ1-2, with 7 positions matching TRBD1. Germline V gene data show CDR1 as LNHDA and CDR2 as SQIVND (reference sequence). This CDR3 has 15 amino acids. V lost 7 bases and J lost 5; bases outside the gene matches: 13. The CDR3 here is CASNWETGSYYGYTF. Here the CDR3 DNA reads TGTGCCAGTAATTGGGAGACAGGGTCTTATTATGGCTACACCTTC.

J is TRBJ2-1 and V is TRBV5-8, with no clear D. V was pared by 4 bases and J by 5 bases, with 16 bases between. The CDR3 has 15 amino acids. Germline values: CDR1 SGHTS, CDR2 YDEGEE. CDR3: CASSPRLRANNEQFF. In nucleotides, the CDR3 is TGTGCCAGCAGCCCCAGACTTAGGGCGAACAATGAGCAGTTCTTC.

The chain employs TRBV10-3 and TRBJ1-2; 7 bases line up with TRBD1. Per germline, CDR1 ENHRY and CDR2 SYGVKD. Trimming removed 4 bases from V and 3 bases from J; junction bases left unmatched: 5. This CDR3 has 14 amino acids. The CDR3 protein is CAISAGGEDYGYTF. The DNA of the CDR3 is TGTGCCATCAGTGCAGGGGGAGAGGACTATGGCTACACCTTC.

The V call is TRBV10-3, the J call TRBJ2-5; 7 nucleotides line up with TRBD2. The CDR3 totals 13 residues. Germline CDR1 reads ENHRY; CDR2 reads SYGVKD. V was pared by 4 bases and J by 5 bases, with 4 bases of the junction left unmatched. The DNA of the CDR3 is TGTGCCATCAGTGTGCAGGGAGGGGAGACCCAGTACTTC. Translating gives CAISVQGGETQYF.

The rearrangement links TRBV6-5 to TRBJ2-5, with no clear D. Germline CDR1 is MNHEY and CDR2 is SVGAGI. The CDR3 contains 15 residues. V was shortened by 5 bases and J by 5 bases, with 18 bases between the two germline ends. The CDR3 sequence is CASSQNLGFGETQYF. Here the CDR3 DNA reads TGTGCCAGCAGTCAAAACCTTGGCTTTGGGGAGACCCAGTACTTC.

Here the CDR3 reads CASSPAGTELFF. For the CDR3, the DNA is TGTGCCAGCTCACCAGCCGGGACAGAACTGTTTTTT. The V and J genes are TRBV18 and TRBJ1-4, with 7 bases aligning to TRBD1. This CDR3 has 12 residues. Germline V CDR1 and CDR2: KGHSH, LQKENI. The J segment lost 12 bases and the V segment lost 2 bases, leaving 3 bases of the junction unmatched.

The V call is TRBV2, the J call TRBJ2-3; perhaps TRBD1 as D (5 bases). CDR1 SNHLY and CDR2 FYNNEI come from the germline V gene. The CDR3 contains 14 residues. Trimming removed 4 bases from V and 0 bases from J, with 8 bases in between. The CDR3 DNA is TGTGCCAGCAGTGTGACAGTCAGCACAGATACGCAGTATTTT. Its protein product is CASSVTVSTDTQYF.

The rearrangement links TRBV20-1 to TRBJ1-3, with a tentative D call TRBD1 (5 bases). CDR1 and CDR2 from the germline V gene are DFQATT and SNEGSKA (reference sequence). This CDR3 comprises 14 residues. Trimming shortened V by 3 bases and J by 7 bases, and 16 bases separated the two germline ends. CDR3: CSASRRGIRNTIYF. In DNA, the CDR3 is TGCAGTGCTAGTCGTCGGGGGATCAGGAACACCATATATTTT.

CDR3 bases: TGTGCCAGCAGTGAACAGAGCTCTGGAAACACCATATATTTT. This sequence encodes CASSEQSSGNTIYF. The V and J genes are TRBV6-1 and TRBJ1-3, with unresolved D. Germline V gene data show CDR1 as MNHNS and CDR2 as SASEGT. Between the trimmed V and J ends, which lost 2 bases and 0 bases, there was a span of 5 bases. The CDR3 covers 14 residues.

The chain is built from TRBV6-5 and TRBJ1-5, with a tentative D call TRBD1 (6 bases). This CDR3 spans 13 amino acids. Trimming removed 2 bases at V and 7 bases at J, with 9 bases between. The germline CDR1 and CDR2 sequences are MNHEY and SVGAGI. This CDR3 reads CASSYGRGQPQHF. The CDR3 DNA follows: TGTGCCAGCAGTTACGGCAGGGGCCAGCCCCAGCATTTT.

This chain joins TRBV10-1 and TRBJ2-7; weak D call: TRBD1 (6 bases). The CDR3 spans 13 residues. CDR1 WNHNN and CDR2 SYGVQD come from the germline V gene (reference sequence). V was cut by 5 bases and J by 1 base, with 9 bases left in between. CDR3 bases: TGCGCCAGCAGTCAAGGACAGTCCTACGAGCAGTACTTC. Its protein is CASSQGQSYEQYF.

This clone was detected only a few times. The J gene is TRBJ1-1, the V gene TRBV29-1; the match to TRBD1 covers 9 bases. The V segment lost 3 bases and the J segment 7 bases; nucleotides outside the gene matches: 12. This CDR3 comprises 15 residues. The V gene's germline CDR1 is SQVTM and CDR2 ANQGSEA. The chain's CDR3 is CSVEYRGREGVEAFF. In DNA form, the CDR3 reads TGCAGCGTTGAGTACAGGGGGCGGGAAGGAGTTGAAGCTTTCTTT. The full variable domain, with the rest looked up from reference TRBV29-1 and TRBJ1-1, is SAVISQKPSRDICQRGTSLTIQCQVDSQVTMMFWYRQQPGQSLTLIATANQGSEATYESGFVIDKFPISRPNLTFSTLTVSNMSPEDSSIYLCSVEYRGREGVEAFFGQGTRLTVV.

The genes are TRBV30 and TRBJ1-2, with D possibly being TRBD1 (5 bases). The germline CDR1 and CDR2 sequences are GTSNPN and SVGIG (reference sequence). The CDR3 covers 16 residues. The V end lost 1 base, the J end lost 3 bases, and 18 bases lay between the germline ends. CDR3 amino acids: CAWSGSGRQLYYGYTF. In DNA, the CDR3 is TGTGCCTGGAGTGGGTCAGGCCGACAGCTATACTATGGCTACACCTTC.

The chain uses TRBV19 and TRBJ2-3; D perhaps matches TRBD2 (6 bases). V lost 7 bases and J lost 1, with 9 bases in between. Per the germline V gene, CDR1 is LNHDA and CDR2 is SQIVND (reference sequence). The CDR3 has 13 residues. As DNA, the CDR3 is TGTGCCAGTACGCGGGGTGGCACAGATACGCAGTATTTT. This codes for CASTRGGTDTQYF.

V usage is TRBV4-1 and J usage is TRBJ1-3; D remains unclear. Per germline, CDR1 MGHRA and CDR2 YSYEKL. The CDR3 is 16 residues long. V lost 0 bases, J lost 0 bases, and 9 bases lay in between. The CDR3 coding sequence is TGCGCCAGCAGCCAAGAACGGCCTGGCTCTGGAAACACCATATATTTT. Its protein product is CASSQERPGSGNTIYF.

The V and J genes are TRBV3-1 (or the pseudogene TRBV3-2) and TRBJ2-7; 8 bases line up with TRBD1. This CDR3 is built from 16 residues. CDR1 is LGHDT and CDR2 is YNNKEL in the germline V gene (reference sequence). V lost 4 bases, J lost 4 bases, and 12 bases stayed unmatched. The chain's CDR3 is CASSRGQGTIQYEQYF. CDR3 sequence (DNA): TGTGCCAGCAGCCGCGGACAGGGTACTATCCAATACGAGCAGTACTTC.

The V call is TRBV4-1, the J call TRBJ1-5; no clear D. The V gene's germline CDR1 is MGHRA and CDR2 YSYEKL. There are 16 residues in the CDR3. Trimming stripped 2 bases from V and 0 bases from J, with 11 bases between. Here the CDR3 reads CASSQLVGSSNQPQHF. The CDR3 DNA reads TGCGCCAGCAGCCAACTGGTTGGTTCTAGCAATCAGCCCCAGCATTTT.

This rearrangement joins TRBV10-3 to TRBJ2-7; either TRBD1 or TRBD2 may supply D (5 bases each). Trimming left V 4 bases short and J 5 bases short, with 12 bases between. Germline V gives CDR1 ENHRY, CDR2 SYGVKD. The CDR3 loop spans 13 amino acids. CDR3 nucleotide sequence: TGTGCCATCAGTGTAGTCGGGGCCCACGAGCAGTACTTC. It translates to CAISVVGAHEQYF.

V usage is TRBV7-9 and J usage is TRBJ2-2, with unresolved D. CDR1 is SEHNR and CDR2 is FQNEAQ in the germline V gene (reference sequence). The CDR3 length is 13 residues. The V end was cut by 5 bases, the J end by 8 bases, with 12 bases between. CDR3 protein: CASSQSREGELFF. Here the CDR3 DNA reads TGTGCCAGCAGCCAGTCTAGGGAAGGGGAGCTGTTTTTT.

This clone has more than one count but fewer than ten. The chain recombines TRBV3-1 (or the pseudogene TRBV3-2) with TRBJ1-2; D call uncertain. CDR3 length equals 13 residues. Between the trimmed V and J ends, which lost 1 base and 8 bases, there was a span of 11 bases. Germline V gene data show CDR1 as LGHDT and CDR2 as YNNKEL (reference sequence). CDR3 sequence (DNA): TGTGCCAGCAGCCAAGGAGAAGTCGGCGGCTACACCTTC. This sequence encodes CASSQGEVGGYTF.

The count of this clone is one. The chain combines TRBV7-8 with TRBJ1-1; weak D call: TRBD1 (5 bases). This CDR3 has 14 residues. Trimming left V 3 bases short and J 2 bases short, with 10 bases between. Per germline, CDR1 SGHVS and CDR2 FQNEAQ. The CDR3 loop reads CASSLGTANTEAFF. Here the CDR3 DNA reads TGTGCCAGCAGCTTGGGGACCGCTAACACTGAAGCTTTCTTT.